A selection of T cell receptor beta chains follows, all from one sample in a study of shared clonotypes between healthy human individuals. The protocol was immunoSEQ multiplex PCR, while the TCRdb copy is restricted to in-frame clones and leaves out a portion. The top ten clones hold roughly 1.5% of a sample with about a million clones, more than 65% of them seen once. The sequenced sample consisted of memory CD4+ T cells sorted from blood. These receptors were collected from a man younger than 30 in good health. CDR3s include the opening cysteine and the closing phenylalanine or tryptophan. The order of the fields is J gene, V gene, CDR3 protein.

>TRBJ2-2|TRBV9
CASSATGTHTGELFF
>TRBJ1-3|TRBV7-8
CASRLGTSGNTIYF
>TRBJ2-1|TRBV11-1
CASSSLRSGGYNEQFF
>TRBJ2-2|TRBV9
CASSVSGALLQGELFF
>TRBJ2-5|TRBV5-6
CASSLDLAGGSIQETQYF
>TRBJ1-1|TRBV6-6
CASSYGTGRGRTEAFF
>TRBJ1-5|TRBV2
CASSLRSWGDQPQHF
>TRBJ1-1|TRBV4-2
CASSHQTGRNEAFF
>TRBJ2-1|TRBV25-1
CASSEPQTRNEQFF
>TRBJ2-3|TRBV7-2
CASRRRGEADTQYF
>TRBJ2-3|TRBV5-1
CASSPWGRASTDTQYF
>TRBJ1-4|TRBV14
CASSQDEGFNEKLFF
>TRBJ1-5|TRBV2
CASRDTGNQPQHF
>TRBJ1-3|TRBV9
CASTRNGLSGNTIYF
>TRBJ1-3|TRBV30
CAWTRDRVGGNTIYF
>TRBJ2-7|TRBV4-1
CASSQVYREEQYF
>TRBJ1-5|TRBV6-4
CASSLEENQPQHF
>TRBJ1-1|TRBV30
CAWSNGGTTEAFF
>TRBJ2-2|TRBV10-1
CASSLQGHGELFF
>TRBJ1-1|TRBV27
CASSRQGLEAFF
>TRBJ1-2|TRBV7-9
CASTSRQGAYGYTF
>TRBJ2-2|TRBV5-1
CASSLVPGLNTGELFF
>TRBJ2-7|TRBV30
CAWSTNADEQYF
>TRBJ1-6|TRBV11-1
CASSLEGSFGNSPLHF
>TRBJ1-6|TRBV18
CASSRQQGNNSPLHF
>TRBJ2-6|TRBV9
CASSVAGANVLTF
>TRBJ1-1|TRBV5-1
CASSYLGYTEAFF
>TRBJ2-1|TRBV5-1
CASSLGEVGYNEQFF
>TRBJ1-2|TRBV28
CASMGRREWVGGYTF
>TRBJ1-2|TRBV9
CASSGSGLNYGYTF
>TRBJ1-1|TRBV27
CASSLQGNTEAFF
>TRBJ1-2|TRBV6-5
CASSSTQTGGAGGYTF
>TRBJ1-4|TRBV7-2
CASSTQPLRDTATNEKLFF
>TRBJ2-1|TRBV7-8
CASSPTPSVSYNEQFF
>TRBJ2-7|TRBV4-1
CASSRDRLWEQYF
>TRBJ2-7|TRBV10-3
CAISQQGGTYEQYF
>TRBJ2-3|TRBV9
CASSVSGSGTDTQYF
>TRBJ1-2|TRBV7-3
CASSLTWPLYGYTF
>TRBJ2-1|TRBV11-2
CASSPKGLRSYNEQFF
>TRBJ2-7|TRBV28
CASSEKGQLLEQYF
>TRBJ1-1|TRBV21-1
CASSSPQNGTEAFF
>TRBJ2-5|TRBV7-2
CASSLSVGEETQYF
>TRBJ1-3|TRBV5-3
CARSSTGPGGNTIYF
>TRBJ2-1|TRBV12-5
CASGLQTGSWNEQFF
>TRBJ2-6|TRBV7-8
CASSLAGQGAAGANVLTF
>TRBJ1-1|TRBV5-1
CASSPQAPNTEAFF
>TRBJ2-1|TRBV5-4
CASSLASAGGYNEQFF
>TRBJ1-1|TRBV28
CASRDNGYTEAFF
>TRBJ1-5|TRBV30
CAWSRPHLSTLKNQPQHF
>TRBJ2-5|TRBV11-2
CASSPSGRAQETQYF
>TRBJ2-7|TRBV4-2
CASSQLGLAETYEQYF
>TRBJ2-7|TRBV20-1
CSASNYEQYF
>TRBJ2-5|TRBV4-2
CASSQGIAGGFQETQYF
>TRBJ2-7|TRBV28
CASSGSGGNPYEQYF
>TRBJ2-7|TRBV18
CASSQVGGQYF
>TRBJ1-1|TRBV5-4
CASSLLSAGQGTEAFF
>TRBJ2-1|TRBV5-4
CASSLGVGSYNEQFF